The 18 T cell receptor beta chains below all came from one sample that was sequenced in a study of blood T cell repertoires in COVID-19. The table came from immunoSEQ multiplex PCR; TCRdb's copy has only in-frame clones and leaves some out. Of 260,000 or so clones listed, approximately 85% are singletons. Sample: peripheral blood. The receptors derive from a human donor in a cohort sampled during active COVID-19.

About this clone itself: An end of the junction does not agree with germline; a read error may underlie this. The chain joins TRBV5-8 to TRBJ2-7; D uncertain. The CDR3 is 9 residues long. CDR1 and CDR2 (germline): SGHTS, YDEGEE. DNA of the CDR3: TGTGCCAGCAGCTTGGGAGCCCCGTTC. Its protein is CASSLGAPF.

Here the CDR3 DNA reads TGCGCCAGCAGCAAAGGGACTAGCGGGAGAGAAGAGACCCAGTACTTC. This translates into CASSKGTSGREETQYF. V and J are TRBV5-1 and TRBJ2-5; TRBD2 matches 14 bases. CDR3 length: 16 amino acids. J was trimmed by 3 bases and V by 4 bases; bases with no gene match: 5. Germline CDR1 SGHRS, CDR2 YFSETQ.

CDR3 nucleotides: TGCGCCAGCTCCGGGACACCCAGCTCCTACGAGCAGTACTTC. The encoded protein is CASSGTPSSYEQYF. The genes are TRBV5-1 and TRBJ2-7, with D possibly matching TRBD1 (6 bases). Deletions cut 7 bases from V and 0 bases from J, with 14 bases between. Germline-derived CDR1 and CDR2 are SGHRS and YFSETQ. There are 14 residues in the CDR3.

The CDR3 DNA follows: TGCGCCAGCAGCAAACCGGGACAGGGGGTCGGCTACACCTTC. It codes for CASSKPGQGVGYTF. V and J are TRBV5-1 and TRBJ1-2; 11 bases align to TRBD1. The CDR3 runs to 14 residues. CDR1 is SGHRS and CDR2 is YFSETQ in the germline V gene. V shed 4 bases and J 8 bases; nucleotides not matched to a gene: 7.

This sequence joins TRBV10-3 and TRBJ2-1; no reliable D call. The CDR3 loop spans 13 amino acids. Germline values: CDR1 ENHRY, CDR2 SYGVKD. The V end was cut by 6 bases, the J end by 4 bases, with 10 bases between. The CDR3 region has the DNA TGTGCCATCAGCCTAGGAACTTACAATGAGCAGTTCTTC. It encodes CAISLGTYNEQFF.

This chain joins TRBV7-8 and TRBJ2-2, with TRBD1 matching 7 bases. V lost 4 bases and J lost 5; bases outside the gene matches: 7. Germline V gives CDR1 SGHVS, CDR2 FQNEAQ. The CDR3 runs 15 residues. The CDR3 DNA reads TGTGCCAGCAGCTCCGGGACAGCGGTAACCGGGGAGCTGTTTTTT. It translates to CASSSGTAVTGELFF.

This clone has a handful of counts. V and J are TRBV7-2 and TRBJ1-4; 7 positions agree with TRBD1. The V segment lost 5 bases and the J segment 3 bases; nucleotides outside the gene matches: 9. The CDR3 is made up of 16 amino acids. Germline values: CDR1 SGHTA, CDR2 FQGNSA. The CDR3, as DNA: TGTGCCAGCAGCCTCGTCCGGGGGACAGCTAATGAAAAACTGTTTTTT. It translates to CASSLVRGTANEKLFF.

V gene TRBV5-8 combines with J gene TRBJ1-2; TRBD1 is a possible D gene (6 bases). V shed 3 bases and J shed 7 bases, with 13 bases lying between them. The CDR3 loop spans 13 amino acids. Germline lookup yields CDR1 SGHTS and CDR2 YDEGEE. The CDR3 protein is CASSYLRGFGYTF. The CDR3 DNA reads TGTGCCAGCAGCTACCTCAGGGGTTTTGGCTACACCTTC.

This chain joins TRBV19 and TRBJ1-1, with D possibly TRBD1 on 6 matching bases. This CDR3 has 14 residues. With 4 bases removed from V and 0 bases from J, the gap between germline ends came to 9 bases. Germline CDR1 is LNHDA and CDR2 is SQIVND (reference sequence). DNA for the CDR3: TGTGCCAGTAGTACGACAGGACTGAACACTGAAGCTTTCTTT. Amino acid sequence: CASSTTGLNTEAFF. The full variable domain, with the rest looked up from reference TRBV19 and TRBJ1-1, is DGGITQSPKYLFRKEGQNVTLSCEQNLNHDAMYWYRQDPGQGLRLIYYSQIVNDFQKGDIAEGYSVSREKKESFPLTVTSAQKNPTAFYLCASSTTGLNTEAFFGQGTRLTVV.

J is TRBJ2-4 and V is TRBV7-2; D is possibly TRBD1 (6 bases). V lost 2 bases to trimming and J lost 7 bases, with 6 bases between them. The germline gives CDR1 SGHTA, CDR2 FQGNSA. The CDR3 has 12 residues. The CDR3 region is CASSLQGNIQYF. CDR3 nucleotide sequence: TGTGCCAGCAGCTTACAGGGGAACATTCAGTACTTC.

The chain employs TRBV4-3 and TRBJ1-3; D perhaps matches TRBD1 (5 bases). The CDR3 runs to 16 residues. The V end was cut by 0 bases, the J end by 0 bases, with 9 bases between. The germline gives CDR1 LGHNA, CDR2 YSLEER. CDR3 DNA: TGCGCCAGCAGCCAAGATCGGACATACTCTGGAAACACCATATATTTT. As protein: CASSQDRTYSGNTIYF.

The J gene is TRBJ1-1, the V gene TRBV19; TRBD1 matches at 7 bases. Per germline, CDR1 LNHDA and CDR2 SQIVND (reference sequence). CDR3 length equals 19 residues. The V gene end was trimmed by 7 bases and the J gene end by 1 base; junction bases not matched to a gene: 21. CDR3 in DNA: TGTGCCAGTACAGCGTCTCCTAGAAGACAGGGACGGGGGAACACTGAAGCTTTCTTT. Protein product: CASTASPRRQGRGNTEAFF.

The gene calls are TRBV3-1 (or the pseudogene TRBV3-2) and TRBJ1-5, with D possibly matching TRBD1 (6 bases). Looked up from germline, CDR1 is LGHDT and CDR2 is YNNKEL (reference sequence). V gave up 3 bases and J gave up 4 bases, with 7 bases separating them. The CDR3 has 13 residues. The CDR3 loop is CASSQDSNQPQHF. For the CDR3, the DNA is TGTGCCAGCAGCCAGGACAGTAATCAGCCCCAGCATTTT.

V usage is TRBV21-1 and J usage is TRBJ1-5. TRBV21-1 is a known pseudogene. The CDR3 runs to 16 residues. CDR3 nucleotides: TGTGCCAGCAGCTCCATTTGGAGGGTAAGCAATCAGCCCCAGCATTTT. It translates to CASSSIWRVSNQPQHF.

V usage is TRBV18 and J usage is TRBJ2-5; TRBD1 might be the D (6 bases). Germline CDR1 KGHSH, CDR2 LQKENI. The V end was cut by 2 bases, the J end by 4 bases, with 20 bases between. The CDR3 runs 17 residues. CDR3 nucleotide sequence: TGTGCCAGCTCACCAAGAGGTGGGGGCTCCCCCGGAGAGACCCAGTACTTC. It specifies CASSPRGGGSPGETQYF.

The rearrangement links TRBV7-9 to TRBJ1-2; D gene uncertain. The CDR3 spans 14 residues. Germline CDR1 is SEHNR and CDR2 is FQNEAQ (reference sequence). V shed 4 bases and J shed 3 bases, with 12 bases lying between them. This CDR3 is CASSSGSLDYGYTF. DNA for the CDR3: TGTGCCAGCAGCTCGGGGAGTCTGGACTATGGCTACACCTTC. The full variable domain, its missing parts supplied by reference TRBV7-9 and TRBJ1-2, is DTGVSQNPRHKITKRGQNVTFRCDPISEHNRLYWYRQTLGQGPEFLTYFQNEAQLEKSRLLSDRFSAERPKGSFSTLEIQRTEQGDSAMYLCASSSGSLDYGYTFGSGTRLTVV.

J is TRBJ2-7 and V is TRBV7-5; the DNA was not compared with TRBD2, the D call given in the table. TRBV7-5 is a recognized pseudogene. The CDR3 contains 16 residues. The DNA of the CDR3 is TGTGTCAGAAGCCCGCCCATTCAGCGGGGCTCCTACGAGCAGTACTTC. It is translated as CVRSPPIQRGSYEQYF.

This clone has only a few counts. V usage is TRBV9 and J usage is TRBJ2-1; D is uncertain. The V and J ends lost 0 bases and 10 bases respectively, with 11 bases between them. This CDR3 spans 13 amino acids. CDR1 and CDR2 from the germline V gene are SGDLS and YYNGEE. The CDR3 DNA reads as TGTGCCAGCAGCGTAGTTGAGGTCGGGGAGCAGTTCTTC. It codes for CASSVVEVGEQFF.